The 28 T cell receptor beta chains given below trace back to one sample, sequenced in a study of T cell responses to AZD1222 COVID-19 vaccine. Sequenced by immunoSEQ multiplex PCR; TCRdb stores in-frame clones only, minus some. Of about 190,000 clones in the sample, approximately 92% were seen once. The specimen was peripheral blood, collected on day 0 of AZD1222 vaccination. Receptor source: an adult in good health.

This chain uses TRBV5-1 with TRBJ2-7; 8 bases agree with TRBD1. The CDR3 is made up of 15 amino acids. Trimming removed 5 bases from V and 3 bases from J; junction bases left unmatched: 10. Germline CDR1 SGHRS, CDR2 YFSETQ. CDR3 protein: CASREGTGESYEQYF. The CDR3, as DNA: TGCGCCAGCAGGGAGGGGACAGGAGAGAGCTACGAGCAGTACTTC.

This clone was seen only once. The chain links TRBV6-5 to TRBJ2-3, with 7 nucleotides matching TRBD1. Germline CDR1 is MNHEY and CDR2 is SVGAGI. V trimming: 5 bases; J trimming: 4 bases; junction bases outside the gene matches: 0. CDR3 length: 12 amino acids. The CDR3 spells CASSQGADTQYF. CDR3 nucleotides: TGTGCCAGCAGTCAGGGGGCAGATACGCAGTATTTT.

V usage is TRBV5-1 and J usage is TRBJ2-2; 10 bases fit TRBD2. From germline, CDR1 is SGHRS and CDR2 YFSETQ. The CDR3 extends over 16 amino acids. The ends lost 0 bases at V and 5 bases at J; junction bases unmatched: 4. The CDR3 bases are TGCGCCAGCAGCTTGGATCCAGCGGGGGGGACCGGGGAGCTGTTTTTT. Translation: CASSLDPAGGTGELFF.

This sequence joins TRBV5-1 and TRBJ2-5; 8 bases are shared with TRBD2. Trimming cost V 9 bases and J 5 bases; bases outside gene matches: 12. The length of the CDR3 is 14 residues. Germline V gives CDR1 SGHRS, CDR2 YFSETQ. The DNA for the CDR3 is TGCGCCAACATAGCGGGACCTTGTGGGGAGACCCAGTACTTC. This encodes CANIAGPCGETQYF.

This clone was detected once. The gene calls are TRBV7-3 and TRBJ2-3; 11 bases line up with TRBD2. Germline values: CDR1 SGHTA, CDR2 FQGTGA. The CDR3 spans 16 residues. V shed 4 bases and J 4 bases; nucleotides not matched to a gene: 7. The CDR3: CASSSLSGGAADTQYF. Written as DNA, the CDR3 is TGTGCCAGCAGCTCACTTAGCGGGGGGGCAGCAGATACGCAGTATTTT.

The chain joins TRBV4-1 to TRBJ2-5; D may correspond to TRBD1 or TRBD2 (5 bases each). Trimming removed 1 base at V and 4 bases at J, with 10 bases between. The CDR3 is made up of 14 amino acids. Germline V lookup: CDR1 MGHRA, CDR2 YSYEKL. As DNA, the CDR3 is TGCGCCAGCAGCCAAGTGGTAGGGACAGAGACCCAGTACTTC. It codes for CASSQVVGTETQYF.

The chain uses TRBV3-1 (or the pseudogene TRBV3-2) and TRBJ2-3, with TRBD2 identical over 7 bases. The CDR3 extends over 19 amino acids. The V gene's germline CDR1 is LGHDT and CDR2 YNNKEL (reference sequence). Unmatched junction bases numbered 12, after V lost 0 bases and J lost 0 bases. In nucleotides, the CDR3 is TGTGCCAGCAGCCAAGATAGGTTGGGAGGGCGAGATAGCACAGATACGCAGTATTTT. This codes for CASSQDRLGGRDSTDTQYF.

The V and J genes are TRBV4-2 and TRBJ1-1; D remains ambiguous. This CDR3 comprises 12 residues. Looked up from germline, CDR1 is LGHNA and CDR2 is YNFKEQ. V gave up 0 bases and J gave up 10 bases, with 9 bases separating them. The CDR3 bases are TGTGCCAGCAGCCAAGATCCGAGGATAGCTTTCTTT. Amino acid sequence: CASSQDPRIAFF.

This chain uses TRBV30 with TRBJ1-5, with TRBD1 as a possible D gene (6 bases). V shed 3 bases and J shed 0 bases, with 9 bases lying between them. Germline-derived CDR1 and CDR2 are GTSNPN and SVGIG (reference sequence). The CDR3 length is 14 residues. The CDR3 sequence: CAWSTGISNQPQHF. The CDR3 nucleotides are TGTGCCTGGAGCACAGGGATTAGCAATCAGCCCCAGCATTTT.

This sequence joins TRBV28 and TRBJ1-2; a weak D match, TRBD1 (6 bases). Germline V gives CDR1 MDHEN, CDR2 SYDVKM. There are 13 residues in the CDR3. Trimming stripped 5 bases from V and 3 bases from J, with 10 bases between. CDR3 sequence: CASSVPGDYGYTF. The CDR3 coding sequence is TGTGCCAGCAGTGTGCCAGGGGACTATGGCTACACCTTC.

J is TRBJ2-1 and V is TRBV25-1; tentative D call: TRBD2 (6 bases). CDR3 length: 14 amino acids. Germline V lookup: CDR1 MGHDK, CDR2 SYGVNS. Trimming shortened V by 10 bases and J by 1 base, and 14 bases separated the two germline ends. The CDR3 loop reads CATVGGVSYNEQFF. DNA for the CDR3: TGTGCCACCGTAGGCGGGGTTTCCTACAATGAGCAGTTCTTC.

The chain combines TRBV11-1 with TRBJ1-5; 8 bases match TRBD1. Germline CDR1 is SGHAT and CDR2 is FQDESV (reference sequence). The V gene end was trimmed by 5 bases and the J gene end by 7 bases; junction bases not matched to a gene: 7. The CDR3 has 14 amino acids. This CDR3 reads CASSQGQGGQPQHF. DNA for the CDR3: TGTGCCAGCAGCCAAGGACAGGGAGGCCAGCCCCAGCATTTT.

The chain joins TRBV2 to TRBJ1-5, with D possibly being TRBD1 (6 bases). Germline V CDR1 and CDR2: SNHLY, FYNNEI. This CDR3 spans 13 amino acids. Trimming removed 5 bases at V and 7 bases at J, with 12 bases between. As DNA, the CDR3 is TGTGCCAGCAGTAGGGACATGCGACAGCCCCAGCATTTT. Its translation is CASSRDMRQPQHF.

This clone appeared once. V usage is TRBV15 and J usage is TRBJ2-3; TRBD2 is a possible D gene (5 bases). The CDR3 covers 13 residues. Trimming took off 3 bases at V and 4 bases at J, with 8 bases between the two ends. The germline gives CDR1 LNHNV, CDR2 YYDKDF (reference sequence). The CDR3 loop is CATSSGVADTQYF. The CDR3 coding sequence is TGTGCCACCAGCAGCGGGGTTGCAGATACGCAGTATTTT.

The chain employs TRBV7-2 and TRBJ1-1, with 7 nucleotides matching TRBD1. The CDR3 covers 16 residues. V was pared by 2 bases and J by 1 base, with 7 bases of the junction left unmatched. CDR1 is SGHTA, CDR2 FQGNSA, per germline. CDR3 bases: TGTGCCAGCAGCTTAAACCGAAGGGGGCAGAACACTGAAGCTTTCTTT. Its protein product is CASSLNRRGQNTEAFF.

The gene calls are TRBV19 and TRBJ2-3; 8 bases fit TRBD2. The CDR3 loop spans 17 amino acids. The junction had 10 bases not matched to a gene; V was cut back by 1 base and J by 4 bases. Germline values: CDR1 LNHDA, CDR2 SQIVND (reference sequence). This CDR3 reads CASSIALGGGSPDTQYF. The CDR3 bases are TGTGCCAGTAGTATAGCCCTCGGGGGGGGCTCACCAGATACGCAGTATTTT.

The chain joins TRBV5-6 to TRBJ1-5; D ambiguous. Between the trimmed V and J ends, which lost 2 bases and 9 bases, there was a span of 18 bases. Per the germline V gene, CDR1 is SGHDT and CDR2 is YYEEEE. The CDR3 has 15 amino acids. CDR3 sequence (DNA): TGTGCCAGCAGCTTACGAGGGCTCGGTCTCCTGCCCCAGCATTTT. It translates to CASSLRGLGLLPQHF.

The V gene is TRBV5-8, the J gene TRBJ1-4, with TRBD1 as a possible D gene (5 bases). There are 12 residues in the CDR3. CDR1 and CDR2 (germline): SGHTS, YDEGEE. With 4 bases removed from V and 7 bases from J, the gap between germline ends came to 8 bases. The CDR3 sequence: CASSRDGEKLFF. The CDR3 DNA is TGTGCCAGCAGCCGGGACGGTGAAAAACTGTTTTTT.

The gene calls are TRBV18 and TRBJ1-1, with a weak D call TRBD1 (5 bases). CDR1 and CDR2 from the germline V gene are KGHSH and LQKENI. This CDR3 spans 16 amino acids. V was cut by 4 bases and J by 3 bases, with 18 bases left in between. CDR3 protein: CASSLPGRGWDTEAFF. The CDR3, as DNA: TGTGCCAGCTCACTTCCAGGGAGGGGCTGGGACACTGAAGCTTTCTTT.

In DNA form, the CDR3 reads TGTGCCACCAGCAGAGATTGGAGGGGAGGCTACACCTTC. Protein product: CATSRDWRGGYTF. This chain links TRBV15 with TRBJ1-2, with TRBD1 as a possible D gene (5 bases). This CDR3 is 13 amino acids long. The germline gives CDR1 LNHNV, CDR2 YYDKDF (reference sequence). Trimming stripped 0 bases from V and 8 bases from J, with 10 bases between.

V is TRBV6-5 and J is TRBJ2-3, with 11 nucleotides matching TRBD2. Germline lookup yields CDR1 MNHEY and CDR2 SVGAGI. Trimming took 6 bases from V and 2 from J; bases not matched to a gene: 4. This CDR3 is 15 amino acids long. The CDR3 region has the DNA TGTGCCAGCAGGACTAGCGGGGCGGTCACAGATACGCAGTATTTT. Amino acid sequence: CASRTSGAVTDTQYF.

The J gene is TRBJ2-3, the V gene TRBV27; 9 nucleotides align to TRBD2. CDR1 and CDR2 (germline): MNHEY, SMNVEV (reference sequence). V was clipped by 3 bases and J by 3 bases; unmatched bases: 13. This CDR3 has 18 amino acids. CDR3 in DNA: TGTGCCAGCAGTTTTAGACCCCCGGGGCTAGCGGGGACAGATACGCAGTATTTT. Translation: CASSFRPPGLAGTDTQYF.

This chain links TRBV6-6 with TRBJ1-1; D may be TRBD1 (6 bases). With 3 bases removed from V and 1 base from J, the gap between germline ends came to 12 bases. Germline loops: CDR1 MNHNY, CDR2 SVGAGI (reference sequence). CDR3 length: 15 residues. The CDR3 region is CASSYLGTQNTEAFF. In DNA, the CDR3 is TGTGCCAGCAGTTATCTCGGGACACAGAACACTGAAGCTTTCTTT.

This clone came up once. The V and J genes are TRBV9 and TRBJ1-3, with D possibly TRBD1 on 6 matching bases. This CDR3 has 18 residues. Germline V gene lookup returns CDR1 SGDLS and CDR2 YYNGEE. Trimming took off 0 bases at V and 0 bases at J, with 16 bases between the two ends. CDR3 nucleotides: TGTGCCAGCAGCGTAGCGGGGGCCAGTTCTTCCTCTGGAAACACCATATATTTT. It encodes CASSVAGASSSSGNTIYF.

The V call is TRBV6-4, the J call TRBJ1-6, with D uncertain. V lost 6 bases and J lost 5, with 11 bases in between. In germline, CDR1 is MRHNA, CDR2 SNTAGT. CDR3 length equals 14 residues. CDR3 bases: TGTGCCAGCAGGCCAGAGAGCGATAATTCACCCCTCCACTTT. Its protein is CASRPESDNSPLHF.

The chain links TRBV4-1 to TRBJ1-2; D remains ambiguous. CDR3 size: 16 residues. Germline V gene data show CDR1 as MGHRA and CDR2 as YSYEKL. V was clipped by 0 bases and J by 1 base, with 12 bases between them. CDR3 sequence reads: CASSQDRLVFNYGYTF. CDR3 sequence (DNA): TGCGCCAGCAGCCAAGATCGACTAGTGTTTAACTATGGCTACACCTTC.

This chain links TRBV30 with TRBJ1-2; the D gene is possibly TRBD1 (6 bases). The V end was cut by 4 bases, the J end by 3 bases, with 15 bases between. This CDR3 comprises 14 residues. Germline lookup yields CDR1 GTSNPN and CDR2 SVGIG (reference sequence). CDR3 in DNA: TGTGCCTGGAATCTGGACAGTCCTTACTATGGCTACACCTTC. Residues: CAWNLDSPYYGYTF.

The J gene is TRBJ1-3, the V gene TRBV9, with 9 nucleotides matching TRBD1. Trimming cost V 4 bases and J 4 bases; bases outside gene matches: 9. The germline V gene has CDR1 SGDLS and CDR2 YYNGEE. CDR3 length equals 16 residues. The CDR3 protein is CASSPRTGAVGNTIYF. CDR3 bases: TGTGCCAGCAGCCCACGGACAGGGGCGGTGGGAAACACCATATATTTT.